The 8 T cell receptor beta chains below were found in one sample sequenced in a study of cytomegalovirus exposure and HLA in healthy donors. Assay used: immunoSEQ multiplex PCR; TCRdb lists only in-frame clones, some missing. The data show around 150,000 clones, approximately 90% seen once. The sample comprised PBMCs. The receptors were gathered from a man younger than 30 in good health and CMV-seronegative.

The J gene is TRBJ2-2, the V gene TRBV18; TRBD1 agrees at 8 bases. Germline V lookup: CDR1 KGHSH, CDR2 LQKENI. V lost 6 bases to trimming and J lost 3 bases; unmatched junction nucleotides: 6. The CDR3 extends over 15 amino acids. The CDR3 here is CASSTGEADTGELFF. The CDR3, as DNA: TGTGCCAGCTCGACAGGGGAAGCGGACACCGGGGAGCTGTTTTTT.

This clone turned up a few times. The V gene is TRBV19, the J gene TRBJ1-1; D perhaps matches TRBD1 (5 bases). This CDR3 has 14 residues. Trimming removed 1 base from V and 4 bases from J, with 10 bases in between. Germline CDR1 reads LNHDA; CDR2 reads SQIVND (reference sequence). The CDR3 reads CASSIGGGGTEAFF. The DNA of the CDR3 is TGTGCCAGTAGTATAGGTGGGGGAGGCACTGAAGCTTTCTTT.

V and J are TRBV5-4 and TRBJ1-2, with D maybe TRBD1 (5 bases). The CDR3 extends over 16 amino acids. CDR1 SGHNT and CDR2 YYREEE come from the germline V gene (reference sequence). V gave up 6 bases and J gave up 0 bases, with 18 bases separating them. The CDR3 region is CASTLHAGGANYGYTF. CDR3 DNA: TGTGCCAGCACCTTACACGCGGGGGGAGCTAACTATGGCTACACCTTC.

The chain uses TRBV4-1 and TRBJ2-1; D gene ambiguous. Germline CDR1 and CDR2: MGHRA and YSYEKL. V lost 3 bases and J 7 bases, leaving 10 bases between the germline ends. The CDR3 sequence is 13 residues long. In DNA form, the CDR3 reads TGCGCCAGCAGCCACCACTCTAGTAATGAGCAGTTCTTC. It yields the protein CASSHHSSNEQFF.

This chain joins TRBV19 and TRBJ2-7; 8 nucleotides line up with TRBD2. With 6 bases clipped from V and 6 bases from J, the junction kept 10 bases outside the gene matches. Germline lookup yields CDR1 LNHDA and CDR2 SQIVND (reference sequence). CDR3 size: 14 residues. The CDR3 protein is CASSSLRGGGEQYF. The CDR3 nucleotides read TGTGCCAGTAGCTCTCTACGGGGGGGAGGCGAGCAGTACTTC.

The chain uses TRBV27 and TRBJ2-2; TRBD2 matches 7 bases. J lost 6 bases, V lost 8 bases, and 12 bases had no gene match. CDR1 is MNHEY and CDR2 is SMNVEV in the germline V gene (reference sequence). This CDR3 comprises 15 residues. In DNA, the CDR3 is TGTGCCAGCTCCCTACGGACTAGGTCAGCCGGGGAGCTGTTTTTT. Amino acids: CASSLRTRSAGELFF.

The DNA of the CDR3 is TGTGCCAGCAGCGTCGGACAGGGGTTCACTGAAGCTTTCTTT. As protein: CASSVGQGFTEAFF. The chain joins TRBV5-6 to TRBJ1-1; 9 positions agree with TRBD1. The CDR3 covers 14 residues. Germline CDR1 reads SGHDT; CDR2 reads YYEEEE. Trimming at V came to 4 bases and at J to 4 bases, leaving 5 bases not matched to a gene.

The CDR3 sequence is CASSEYGGWNTGELFF. The CDR3 coding sequence is TGTGCCAGCAGTGAATACGGGGGGTGGAACACCGGGGAGCTGTTTTTT. The chain links TRBV2 to TRBJ2-2; 7 nucleotides agree with TRBD2. The junction had 4 bases not matched to a gene; V was cut back by 2 bases and J by 1 base. The CDR3 covers 16 residues. Per the germline V gene, CDR1 is SNHLY and CDR2 is FYNNEI.